This passage covers 26 T cell receptor beta chains from one sample sequenced in a study of T-cell memory formation after mild COVID-19. Using its own MiXCR run on the 5' RACE reads, TCRdb lists one record per CDR3 protein. This table has roughly 600,000 distinct CDR3 sequences, roughly 18% appearing once. Sequenced material: PBMCs or a T cell subset sorted from them (not recorded which). These receptor sequences come from an adult woman who had mild COVID-19 (a few samples of this study predate the infection). Cell type and time point are not known.

There are a few counts of this clonotype. The chain couples TRBV19 to TRBJ2-1; D could derive from TRBD1 or TRBD2 (6 bases each). This CDR3 contains 15 residues. Germline-derived CDR1 and CDR2 are LNHDA and SQIVND (reference sequence). Between the trimmed V and J ends, which lost 3 bases and 6 bases, there was a span of 15 bases. The CDR3 sequence is CASSIRGATSNEQFF. The CDR3 coding sequence is TGTGCCAGTAGTATTAGGGGGGCAACTTCCAATGAGCAGTTCTTC.

This clonotype appeared a few times. The V gene is TRBV5-4, the J gene TRBJ2-4; D might be TRBD1 (5 bases). V was pared by 5 bases and J by 0 bases, with 9 bases between. There are 14 residues in the CDR3. CDR1 is SGHNT and CDR2 is YYREEE in the germline V gene (reference sequence). The CDR3 loop reads CASSRRVAKNIQYF. CDR3 coding DNA: TGTGCCAGCAGTCGCAGGGTAGCCAAAAACATTCAGTACTTC.

The chain's CDR3 is CAISDEGYGYTF. The CDR3 nucleotides read TGTGCCATCAGTGACGAAGGCTATGGCTACACCTTC. This chain joins TRBV10-3 and TRBJ1-2, with D uncertain. CDR1 is ENHRY and CDR2 is SYGVKD in the germline V gene. The CDR3 has 12 residues. V was clipped by 3 bases and J by 4 bases, with 6 bases between them.

This clonotype was counted only a few times. This sequence joins TRBV7-9 and TRBJ2-5, with TRBD2 matching 8 bases. Germline lookup yields CDR1 SEHNR and CDR2 FQNEAQ (reference sequence). V lost 0 bases to trimming and J lost 7 bases; unmatched junction nucleotides: 7. The CDR3 contains 15 residues. The CDR3 DNA reads TGTGCCAGCAGCTTAGCGGCGGGGGGCCAGGCGACCCAGTACTTC. It encodes CASSLAAGGQATQYF.

The chain employs TRBV19 and TRBJ2-5, with D maybe TRBD2 (6 bases). The CDR3 totals 14 residues. V gave up 1 base and J gave up 7 bases, with 13 bases separating them. The germline gives CDR1 LNHDA, CDR2 SQIVND (reference sequence). The CDR3 loop is CASSIAGESGTQYF. The CDR3 coding sequence is TGTGCCAGTAGTATAGCGGGGGAGAGCGGGACCCAGTACTTC.

The CDR3 is CASSIDRTAGETQYF. The CDR3 region has the DNA TGTGCCAGTAGTATAGATCGAACAGCCGGGGAGACCCAGTACTTC. V is TRBV19 and J is TRBJ2-5, with D unclear. This CDR3 is built from 15 residues. V was trimmed by 0 bases and J by 5 bases, leaving 13 bases between them. Per germline, CDR1 LNHDA and CDR2 SQIVND (reference sequence).

The gene calls are TRBV3-1 and TRBJ1-2, with 8 bases fitting TRBD1. CDR3 length: 17 amino acids. V shed 3 bases and J 2 bases; nucleotides not matched to a gene: 11. Germline values: CDR1 LGHDT, CDR2 YNNKEL (reference sequence). The CDR3 loop is CASSQGARTGKNYGYTF. As DNA, the CDR3 is TGTGCCAGCAGCCAGGGTGCTAGGACAGGGAAAAACTATGGCTACACCTTC.

V and J are TRBV24-1 and TRBJ2-1; tentatively, D is TRBD1 (5 bases). Germline V gene data show CDR1 as KGHDR and CDR2 as SFDVKD. Trimming took off 3 bases at V and 4 bases at J, with 12 bases between the two ends. The CDR3 covers 15 residues. This CDR3 is CATSDPGQQYNEQFF. CDR3 DNA: TGTGCCACCAGTGATCCAGGGCAACAGTACAATGAGCAGTTCTTC.

This rearrangement joins TRBV6-1 to TRBJ2-1, with TRBD1 identical over 11 bases. CDR1 and CDR2 (germline): MNHNS, SASEGT. J gave up 3 bases and V 6 bases, and 4 bases lay outside the gene matches. The CDR3 consists of 15 residues. For the CDR3, the DNA is TGTGCCAGCAGGGCCGGGACAGGGGGCTACAATGAGCAGTTCTTC. Translating it yields CASRAGTGGYNEQFF.

Only a few counts were recorded for this clonotype. V is TRBV5-1 and J is TRBJ2-3; possible D gene TRBD1, 6 bases. This CDR3 contains 15 residues. Germline V gives CDR1 SGHRS, CDR2 YFSETQ. Trimming took 0 bases from V and 2 from J, leaving 10 bases between them. The CDR3 loop reads CASSLAQGYTDTQYF. In DNA form, the CDR3 reads TGCGCCAGCAGCTTGGCACAGGGATACACAGATACGCAGTATTTT.

The V call is TRBV12-3 or TRBV12-4, the J call TRBJ2-1, with D tentatively TRBD1 (6 bases). The CDR3 loop spans 14 amino acids. V was clipped by 6 bases and J by 8 bases, with 17 bases between them. CDR3 loop: CASSQGTTWYEQFF. The CDR3 bases are TGTGCCAGCAGCCAGGGGACCACCTGGTATGAGCAGTTCTTC.

Only a few counts were recorded for this clonotype. The chain couples TRBV7-2 to TRBJ2-1; a weak D match, TRBD2 (5 bases). Trimming pared 1 base from V and 10 bases from J, leaving 11 bases between. The CDR3 loop spans 13 amino acids. Germline CDR1 is SGHTA and CDR2 is FQGNSA. This CDR3 reads CASSLGPIAEQFF. As DNA, the CDR3 is TGTGCCAGCAGCTTAGGGCCGATAGCGGAGCAGTTCTTC.

This clonotype was observed a handful of times. The rearrangement uses TRBV15 and TRBJ2-1; 12 bases align to TRBD1. This CDR3 has 16 residues. V was clipped by 0 bases and J by 8 bases; unmatched bases: 5. The germline V gene encodes CDR1 LNHNV and CDR2 YYDKDF (reference sequence). This CDR3 is CATSRDLGTGGDEQFF. Written as DNA, the CDR3 is TGTGCCACCAGCAGAGATCTCGGGACAGGGGGCGATGAGCAGTTCTTC. Full variable domain (missing parts from reference TRBV15 and TRBJ2-1): DAMVIQNPRYQVTQFGKPVTLSCSQTLNHNVMYWYQQKSSQAPKLLFHYYDKDFNNEADTPDNFQSRRPNTSFCFLDIRSPGLGDTAMYLCATSRDLGTGGDEQFFGPGTRLTVL.

The chain joins TRBV4-2 to TRBJ1-6; 7 nucleotides line up with TRBD1. CDR1 LGHNA and CDR2 YNFKEQ come from the germline V gene. The CDR3 runs 15 residues. V gave up 4 bases and J gave up 6 bases; unmatched junction bases: 6. The CDR3 DNA follows: TGTGCCAGCAGCCCGGACAGGAGGGCTAATTCACCCCTCCACTTT. Protein product: CASSPDRRANSPLHF.

In this sample, this clonotype turned up a few times. V and J are TRBV20-1 and TRBJ2-1; TRBD1 matches 8 bases. The CDR3 totals 13 residues. The J segment lost 7 bases and the V segment lost 5 bases, leaving 7 bases of the junction unmatched. Germline lookup yields CDR1 DFQATT and CDR2 SNEGSKA (reference sequence). DNA for the CDR3: TGCAGTGCTCCCGTCCAGGGGGCGAATGAGCAGTTCTTC. Its translation: CSAPVQGANEQFF.

This clonotype turned up a few times. The rearrangement joins TRBV10-3 to TRBJ2-5; TRBD2 agrees at 8 bases. Trimming cost V 3 bases and J 4 bases; bases outside gene matches: 13. Germline CDR1 ENHRY, CDR2 SYGVKD. There are 17 residues in the CDR3. CDR3 protein: CAISDAQRGSASETQYF. The CDR3 bases are TGTGCCATCAGTGACGCCCAGCGGGGGTCGGCCTCAGAGACCCAGTACTTC.

J is TRBJ1-5 and V is TRBV7-6; possibly TRBD1 for D (6 bases). The germline CDR1 and CDR2 sequences are SGHVS and FNYEAQ. The CDR3 is 13 amino acids. The germline V and J ends were trimmed by 6 bases and 6 bases, with 12 bases remaining between them. The CDR3 nucleotides are TGTGCCAGCAGTTTGTCAGGGGTTCAGCCCCAGCATTTT. It encodes CASSLSGVQPQHF.

This chain's CDR3 is CASSWDRVAEAFF. The CDR3 coding sequence is TGCGCCAGCAGCTGGGACAGGGTGGCTGAAGCTTTCTTT. V and J are TRBV5-1 and TRBJ1-1, with TRBD1 matching over 9 bases. The junction had 3 bases not matched to a gene; V was cut back by 3 bases and J by 6 bases. CDR3 length: 13 amino acids. The germline V gene has CDR1 SGHRS and CDR2 YFSETQ.

This clonotype was seen a handful of times. The CDR3 loop is CASRPSTQNTQYF. The CDR3 DNA reads TGTGCCAGCAGGCCTTCAACGCAAAATACGCAGTATTTT. The chain uses TRBV7-2 and TRBJ2-3, with unresolved D. Germline V lookup: CDR1 SGHTA, CDR2 FQGNSA. V lost 6 bases to trimming and J lost 7 bases, with 14 bases between them. CDR3 length: 13 amino acids.

This clonotype has only one observation. The chain joins TRBV6-5 to TRBJ1-3; no reliable D call. The CDR3 loop spans 17 amino acids. Germline CDR1 is MNHEY and CDR2 is SVGAGI. The V gene lost 5 bases and the J gene lost 0 bases, with 17 bases spanning the gap. CDR3 coding DNA: TGTGCCAGCAGTAAGGAGGAACCTCTCCACTCTGGAAACACCATATATTTT. Translated, it gives CASSKEEPLHSGNTIYF.

This clonotype was observed a few times. The chain joins TRBV6-5 to TRBJ2-7, with D possibly being TRBD2 (6 bases). Trimming removed 1 base at V and 3 bases at J, with 13 bases between. The CDR3 loop spans 15 amino acids. Germline CDR1 MNHEY, CDR2 SVGAGI. The CDR3 here is CASSYLGDSSYEQYF. The CDR3 bases are TGTGCCAGCAGTTACTTGGGGGACTCGAGCTACGAGCAGTACTTC.

The CDR3 DNA follows: TGTGCCAGCAGCTTATGGGTCGGGACGGGGAACACCGGGGAGCTGTTTTTT. This sequence encodes CASSLWVGTGNTGELFF. V usage is TRBV13 and J usage is TRBJ2-2; D assignment may be TRBD1 or TRBD2 (5 bases each). The V gene lost 2 bases and the J gene lost 1 base, with 14 bases spanning the gap. This CDR3 has 17 amino acids. Per the germline V gene, CDR1 is PRHDT and CDR2 is FYEKMQ (reference sequence).

The chain links TRBV27 to TRBJ2-5; 8 nucleotides line up with TRBD1. Trimming cost V 3 bases and J 5 bases; bases outside gene matches: 5. Germline V gives CDR1 MNHEY, CDR2 SMNVEV (reference sequence). CDR3 length: 14 amino acids. The CDR3 DNA sequence: TGTGCCAGCAGTTTCGGGACAGGAGAGGAGACCCAGTACTTC. Its translation is CASSFGTGEETQYF.

The chain couples TRBV29-1 to TRBJ2-1, with a tentative D call TRBD1 (5 bases). The germline V and J ends were trimmed by 2 bases and 10 bases, with 9 bases remaining between them. The germline V gene has CDR1 SQVTM and CDR2 ANQGSEA. The CDR3 is 11 amino acids. DNA for the CDR3: TGCAGCGTTGAACAGGGTATAGAGCAGTTCTTC. Protein sequence: CSVEQGIEQFF.

The chain combines TRBV4-1 with TRBJ2-4; 10 bases match TRBD1. The CDR3 runs to 15 residues. V lost 3 bases, J lost 4 bases, and 3 bases stayed unmatched. Germline CDR1 is MGHRA and CDR2 is YSYEKL. CDR3 sequence: CASSHPGQGKNIQYF. Here the CDR3 DNA reads TGCGCCAGCAGCCACCCGGGACAGGGGAAAAACATTCAGTACTTC.

The J gene is TRBJ2-7, the V gene TRBV9; 11 positions agree with TRBD2. Germline assignment: CDR1 SGDLS and CDR2 YYNGEE. This CDR3 comprises 16 residues. Trimming removed 5 bases from V and 3 bases from J; junction bases left unmatched: 10. In DNA form, the CDR3 reads TGTGCCAGCAGTCACAGTACTAGCGGGGGTATCTACGAGCAGTACTTC. Translation gives CASSHSTSGGIYEQYF.